The clone carrying this TCR beta chain has just a few counts. Possible read error: a much larger clone is one base away. The sample comes from a study of blood T cells in healthy people across ages. Germline V lookup: CDR1 SGHVS, CDR2 FNYEAQ. CDR3 length: 15 residues. Sample-barcoded 5' priming and a J-beta primer mix drove a second PCR of about 7 to 12 cycles. Each CDR3 protein gets one entry after TCRdb re-called the 5' RACE reads with MiXCR. Of 800,000 to 900,000 distinct CDR3 sequences in the sample, 55% to 65% were seen once. This clonotype was obtained from a young man in good health. Material: blood. The V and J genes are TRBV7-6 and TRBJ2-1; 7 bases line up with TRBD2. The J call may be faulty, since TRBJ2-7 better matches the DNA end. The CDR3 here is CASSISGTKYNEQYF. The CDR3 coding sequence is TGTGCCAGCAGCATTTCCGGGACTAAATACAATGAGCAGTACTTC.